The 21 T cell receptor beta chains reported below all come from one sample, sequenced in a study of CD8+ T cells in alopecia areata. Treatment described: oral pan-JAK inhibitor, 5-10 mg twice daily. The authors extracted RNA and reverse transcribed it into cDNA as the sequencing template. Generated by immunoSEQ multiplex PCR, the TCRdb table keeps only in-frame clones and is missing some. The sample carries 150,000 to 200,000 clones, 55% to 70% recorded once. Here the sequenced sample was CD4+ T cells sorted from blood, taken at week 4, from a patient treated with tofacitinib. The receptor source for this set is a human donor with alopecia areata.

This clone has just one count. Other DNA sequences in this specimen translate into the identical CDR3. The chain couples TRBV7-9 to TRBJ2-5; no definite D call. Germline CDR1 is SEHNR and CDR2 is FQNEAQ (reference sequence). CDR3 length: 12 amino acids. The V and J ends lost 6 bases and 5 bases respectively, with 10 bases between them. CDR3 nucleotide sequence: TGTGCCAGCAGTCCCCCGGCGGAGACCCAGTACTTC. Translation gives CASSPPAETQYF.

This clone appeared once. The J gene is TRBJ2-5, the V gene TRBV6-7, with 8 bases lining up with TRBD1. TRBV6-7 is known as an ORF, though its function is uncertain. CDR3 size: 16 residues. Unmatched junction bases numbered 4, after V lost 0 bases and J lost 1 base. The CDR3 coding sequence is TGTGCCAGCAGTTACTCTAATACAGGGGGCCAAGAGACCCAGTACTTC. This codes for CASSYSNTGGQETQYF.

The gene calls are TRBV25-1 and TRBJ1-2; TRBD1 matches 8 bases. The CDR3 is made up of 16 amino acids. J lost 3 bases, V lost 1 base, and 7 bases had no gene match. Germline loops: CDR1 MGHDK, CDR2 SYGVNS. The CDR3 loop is CASSEWGRGPDYGYTF. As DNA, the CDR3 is TGTGCCAGCAGTGAATGGGGCAGGGGGCCGGACTATGGCTACACCTTC.

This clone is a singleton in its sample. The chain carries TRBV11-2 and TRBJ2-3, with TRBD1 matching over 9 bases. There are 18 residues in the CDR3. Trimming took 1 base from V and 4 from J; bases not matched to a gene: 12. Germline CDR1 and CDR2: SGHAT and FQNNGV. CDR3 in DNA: TGTGCCAGCAGCTTAGGTGGGGTAGGACAGGGGCGCGCAGATACGCAGTATTTT. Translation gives CASSLGGVGQGRADTQYF.

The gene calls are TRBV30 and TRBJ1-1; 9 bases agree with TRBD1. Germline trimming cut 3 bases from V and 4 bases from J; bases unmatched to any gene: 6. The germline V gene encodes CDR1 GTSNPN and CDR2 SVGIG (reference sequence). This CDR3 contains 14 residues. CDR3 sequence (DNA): TGTGCCTGGAGCTTACAGGGGGCGTCCACTGAAGCTTTCTTT. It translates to CAWSLQGASTEAFF.

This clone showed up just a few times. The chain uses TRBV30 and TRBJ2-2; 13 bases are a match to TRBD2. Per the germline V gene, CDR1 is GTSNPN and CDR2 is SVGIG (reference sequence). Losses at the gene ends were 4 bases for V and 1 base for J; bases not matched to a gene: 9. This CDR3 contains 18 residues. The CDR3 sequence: CAWNRRLAGGLNTGELFF. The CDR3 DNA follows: TGTGCCTGGAATCGGCGACTAGCGGGGGGACTGAACACCGGGGAGCTGTTTTTT.

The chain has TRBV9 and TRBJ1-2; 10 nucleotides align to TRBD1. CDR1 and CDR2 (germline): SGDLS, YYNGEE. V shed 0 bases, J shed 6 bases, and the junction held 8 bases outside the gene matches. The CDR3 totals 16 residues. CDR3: CASSVEGSGTGDGYTF. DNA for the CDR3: TGTGCCAGCAGCGTAGAGGGATCCGGGACAGGGGATGGCTACACCTTC.

The CDR3 coding sequence is TGTGCCACATCGTCCGAATGGCGGGGGGGTTGGTATGAGCAGTTCTTC. This sequence encodes CATSSEWRGGWYEQFF. The genes are TRBV19 and TRBJ2-1; 9 bases agree with TRBD2. Trimming took 10 bases from V and 8 from J; bases not matched to a gene: 18. The CDR3 totals 16 residues. Per germline, CDR1 LNHDA and CDR2 SQIVND (reference sequence).

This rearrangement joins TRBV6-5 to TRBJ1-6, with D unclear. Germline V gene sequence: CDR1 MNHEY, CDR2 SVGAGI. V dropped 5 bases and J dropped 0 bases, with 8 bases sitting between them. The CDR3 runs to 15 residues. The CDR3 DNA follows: TGTGCCAGCAGTGACTGGAGCTCCTATAATTCACCCCTCCACTTT. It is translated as CASSDWSSYNSPLHF.

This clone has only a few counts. The CDR3: CASSLDTNTGELFF. CDR3 sequence (DNA): TGTGCCAGCTCACTGGACACGAACACCGGGGAGCTGTTTTTT. The rearrangement links TRBV18 to TRBJ2-2, with D maybe TRBD1 (5 bases). Germline-derived CDR1 and CDR2 are KGHSH and LQKENI. The CDR3 length is 14 residues. The V end lost 4 bases, the J end lost 0 bases, and 6 bases lay between the germline ends.

CDR3 region: CSVDLDRGPYGYTF. For the CDR3, the DNA is TGCAGCGTTGACCTCGACAGGGGCCCCTATGGCTACACCTTC. The chain carries TRBV29-1 and TRBJ1-2; 8 nucleotides align to TRBD1. CDR1 and CDR2 from the germline V gene are SQVTM and ANQGSEA. The CDR3 length is 14 residues. J lost 4 bases, V lost 3 bases, and 7 bases had no gene match.

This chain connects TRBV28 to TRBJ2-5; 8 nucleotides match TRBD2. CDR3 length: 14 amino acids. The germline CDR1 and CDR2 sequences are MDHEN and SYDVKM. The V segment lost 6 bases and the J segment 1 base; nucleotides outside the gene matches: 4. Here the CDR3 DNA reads TGTGCCAGCAGCTTCACTAGCGGCCAAGAGACCCAGTACTTC. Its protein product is CASSFTSGQETQYF.

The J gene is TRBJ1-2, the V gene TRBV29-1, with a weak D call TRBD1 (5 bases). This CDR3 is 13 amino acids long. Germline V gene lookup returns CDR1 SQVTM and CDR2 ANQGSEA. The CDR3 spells CTADGGIRDGYTF. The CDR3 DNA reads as TGCACGGCCGATGGGGGAATTCGGGATGGCTACACCTTC.

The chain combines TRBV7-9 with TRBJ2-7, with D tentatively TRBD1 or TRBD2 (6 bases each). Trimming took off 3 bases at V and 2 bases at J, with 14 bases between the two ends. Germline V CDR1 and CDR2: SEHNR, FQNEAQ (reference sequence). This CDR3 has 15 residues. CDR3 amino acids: CASSLEGVQAYEQYF. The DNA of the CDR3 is TGTGCCAGCAGCTTGGAGGGGGTCCAAGCCTACGAGCAGTACTTC.

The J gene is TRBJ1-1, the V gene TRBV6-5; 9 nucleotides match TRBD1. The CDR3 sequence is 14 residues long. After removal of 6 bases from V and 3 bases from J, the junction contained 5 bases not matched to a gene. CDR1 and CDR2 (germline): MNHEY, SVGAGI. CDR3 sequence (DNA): TGTGCCAGCAGACGGACAGGGGAGGACACTGAAGCTTTCTTT. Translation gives CASRRTGEDTEAFF.

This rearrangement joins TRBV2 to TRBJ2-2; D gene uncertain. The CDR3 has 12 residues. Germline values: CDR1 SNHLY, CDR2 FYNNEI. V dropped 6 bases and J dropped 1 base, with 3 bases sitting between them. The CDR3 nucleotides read TGTGCCAGCAGAGGGAACACCGGGGAGCTGTTTTTT. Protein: CASRGNTGELFF.

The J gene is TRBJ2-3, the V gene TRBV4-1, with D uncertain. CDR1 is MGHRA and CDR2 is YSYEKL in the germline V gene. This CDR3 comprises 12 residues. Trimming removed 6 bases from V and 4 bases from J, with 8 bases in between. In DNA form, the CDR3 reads TGCGCCAGCAGTCAGATTGCAGATACGCAGTATTTT. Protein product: CASSQIADTQYF.

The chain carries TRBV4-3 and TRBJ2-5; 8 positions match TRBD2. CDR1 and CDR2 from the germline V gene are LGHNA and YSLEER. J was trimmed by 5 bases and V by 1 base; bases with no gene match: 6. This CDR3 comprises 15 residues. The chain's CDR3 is CASSQGGSSGETQYF. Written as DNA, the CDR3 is TGCGCCAGCAGCCAAGGGGGGTCTAGCGGGGAGACCCAGTACTTC.

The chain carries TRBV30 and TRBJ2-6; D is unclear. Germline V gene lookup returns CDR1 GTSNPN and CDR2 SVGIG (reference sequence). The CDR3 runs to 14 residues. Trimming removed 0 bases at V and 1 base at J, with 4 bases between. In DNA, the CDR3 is TGTGCCTGGAGTGTCCCATCTGGGGCCAACGTCCTGACTTTC. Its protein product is CAWSVPSGANVLTF.

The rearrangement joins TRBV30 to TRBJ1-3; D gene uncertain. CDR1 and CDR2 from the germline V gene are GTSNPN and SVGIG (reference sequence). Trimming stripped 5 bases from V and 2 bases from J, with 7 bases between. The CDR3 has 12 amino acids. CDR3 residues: CAWSRTGNTIYF. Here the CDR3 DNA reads TGTGCCTGGTCCCGGACTGGAAACACCATATATTTT.

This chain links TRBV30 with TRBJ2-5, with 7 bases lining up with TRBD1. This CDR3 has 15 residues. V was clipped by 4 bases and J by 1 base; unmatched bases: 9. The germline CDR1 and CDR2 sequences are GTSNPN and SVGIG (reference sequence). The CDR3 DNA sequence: TGTGCCTGGATAGGAAGGACAGGTTTCCAAGAGACCCAGTACTTC. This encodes CAWIGRTGFQETQYF.